This TCR beta chain stems from a study of shared clonotypes between healthy human individuals. Genomic DNA belonging to each subset was distributed in equal measure over several immunoSEQ plates. Per sorted-subset replicate PCR, input was around 220 ng DNA, representing around 29,000 T cell genomes. TCRdb's table, derived via immunoSEQ multiplex PCR, lists solely in-frame clones and lacks some. The profile shows around 1.9 million clones, approximately 94% of them singletons. Notes on this clone: Its antigen remains unknown. This CDR3 is also generated by other DNA sequences in the sample.

Terminally differentiated effector memory CD45RA+ cells were excluded from the naive CD8 cells, which were CD45RO-negative and positively selected for CCR7. Study-wide results and caveats: In the sorted subsets, rarefaction showed sequencing was incomplete despite large depth.

The specimen was naive CD8+ T cells from PBMCs. The TCR comes from a man between 18 and 29 years old in good health. Some clones in this sample may be carry-over from other donors' samples.

CDR3 loop: CASSPGGSQPQHF. The CDR3 bases are TGTGCCAGCAGCCCAGGGGGCTCTCAGCCCCAGCATTTT. The chain couples TRBV9 to TRBJ1-5; 8 nucleotides align to TRBD1. V dropped 4 bases and J dropped 6; count of bases not matched to a gene: 3. CDR1 SGDLS and CDR2 YYNGEE come from the germline V gene. The CDR3 contains 13 residues.